This entry describes one T cell receptor beta chain. The data were obtained in a study of blood T cell repertoires in COVID-19. Data came from immunoSEQ multiplex PCR; TCRdb stores just in-frame clones and leaves some out. The sample lists 250,000 to 300,000 clones, approximately 90% occurring once. Participant-given clinical history determined each cohort assignment. Germline lookup yields CDR1 MNHEY and CDR2 SMNVEV (reference sequence). The CDR3 loop spans 16 amino acids. V dropped 2 bases and J dropped 3; count of bases not matched to a gene: 7. The sequencing sample was made of PBMCs or T cells enriched from blood (not recorded which). The receptor comes from a middle-aged woman with acute COVID-19. V is TRBV27 and J is TRBJ2-1; 7 bases align to TRBD2. CDR3 DNA sequence: TGTGCCAGCAGTTTAAAGGTCCGGGAGGTCTACAATGAGCAGTTCTTC. It codes for CASSLKVREVYNEQFF.